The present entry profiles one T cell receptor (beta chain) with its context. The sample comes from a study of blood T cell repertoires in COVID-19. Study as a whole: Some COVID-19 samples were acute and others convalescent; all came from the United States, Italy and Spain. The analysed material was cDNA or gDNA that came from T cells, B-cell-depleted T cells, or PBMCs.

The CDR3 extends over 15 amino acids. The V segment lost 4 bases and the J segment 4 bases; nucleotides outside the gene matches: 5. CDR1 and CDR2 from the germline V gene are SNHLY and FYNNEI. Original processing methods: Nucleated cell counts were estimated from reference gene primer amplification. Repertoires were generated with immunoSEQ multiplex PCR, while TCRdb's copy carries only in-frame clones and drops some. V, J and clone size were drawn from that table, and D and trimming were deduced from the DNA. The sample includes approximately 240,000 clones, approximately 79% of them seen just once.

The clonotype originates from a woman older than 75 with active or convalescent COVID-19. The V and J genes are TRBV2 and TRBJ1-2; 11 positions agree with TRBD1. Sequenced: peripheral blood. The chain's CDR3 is CASSGDRGAFYGYTF. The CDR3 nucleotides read TGTGCCAGCAGTGGGGACAGGGGGGCGTTCTATGGCTACACCTTC.